The present entry profiles one T cell receptor (beta chain) with its context. These data belong to a study of STAT5B mutations in CD4+ large granular lymphocyte leukemia. Methods used by the authors: Lowest detectable productive clonotype frequency was 2.59 x 10-5. Only in-frame clones appear in the TCRdb table, and some are missing; sequencing was by immunoSEQ multiplex PCR. V and J calls and clone size follow that table, whereas D and trimming were derived from the DNA. This sample yields about 36,000 clones, of which about 80% are seen a single time; around 0.5% belongs to the top ten. The V gene's germline CDR1 is KGHSH and CDR2 LQKENI. With 6 bases removed from V and 1 base from J, the gap between germline ends came to 16 bases. This CDR3 has 17 residues.

The chain combines TRBV18 with TRBJ2-6; possible D gene TRBD1, 5 bases. This sequence originates from a human donor in good health. The sequencing input was CD4+ T cells from blood buffy coats. DNA of the CDR3: TGTGCCAGCTCGGTCAGACAGACGGCTTCTGGGGCCAACGTCCTGACTTTC. Encoded protein: CASSVRQTASGANVLTF.